This is a list of T cell receptor beta chains from one sample in a study of T cell repertoires in cytomegalovirus infection. Each CDR3 protein gets one entry after TCRdb re-called the reads with MiXCR. The sample lists 700,000 to 950,000 distinct CDR3 sequences; approximately 32% were seen once. Their antigen targets remain unknown. The specimen comprised cultured CD8+ T cells from PBMCs, sampled from culture after CMV antigen stimulation. The receptor source for this set is a human donor in good health (CMV status not recorded). Some clones in this sample may be carry-over from other donors' samples. The CDR3 runs from the conserved cysteine through the conserved F or W. D genes are given only for firm matches. Size values are once, few and many counts, or a class for expanded clones, and some rows have none.

>TRBV4-3|TRBJ2-3|NA|20|few
TGCGCCAGCAGCCACTCCCCGGCGACAAGATACCCCTCTAGCACAGATACGCAGTATTTT
CASSHSPATRYPSSTDTQYF
>TRBV11-1|TRBJ2-1|TRBD2|20|NA
TGTGCCAGCAGCTTACACACCGCTGCGGGGGGCCGAAGCTCCTACAATGAGCAGTTCTTC
CASSLHTAAGGRSSYNEQFF
>TRBV27|TRBJ2-1|NA|14|NA
TGTGCCAGCAGTAAGGGGGTCTCCTACAATGAGCAGTTCTTC
CASSKGVSYNEQFF
>TRBV5-1|TRBJ2-5|TRBD1|16|NA
TGCGCCAGCAGCAACCATAGGGACAGGGACCCAGAGACCCAGTACTTC
CASSNHRDRDPETQYF
>TRBV7-8|TRBJ2-6|TRBD1|20|many
TGTGCCAGCAGACTCCCCGTGGCCAGGGGGCAAGAAGCTGGGGCCAACGTCCTGACTTTC
CASRLPVARGQEAGANVLTF
>TRBV19|TRBJ2-1|NA|13|NA
TGTGCCAGTAGTATTGGGGCCGGCAATGAGCAGTTCTTC
CASSIGAGNEQFF
>TRBV28|TRBJ2-3|TRBD2|16|NA
TGTGCCAGCAGTCCTTATAGCGGGGGGCTATCAGATACGCAGTATTTT
CASSPYSGGLSDTQYF
>TRBV19|TRBJ2-3|TRBD2|14|few
TGTGCCAGTAGTTTTAGCGGGAATTTGGATACGCAGTATTTT
CASSFSGNLDTQYF
>TRBV6-1|TRBJ2-1|NA|15|NA
TGTGCCAGCAGTGAAAAGAGGGGCTGGTACAATGAGCAGTTCTTC
CASSEKRGWYNEQFF
>TRBV6-2/TRBV6-3|TRBJ2-5|TRBD1|14|NA
TGTGCCAGCAGTTCCACAGGGGAATGGGAGACCCAGTACTTC
CASSSTGEWETQYF
>TRBV6-2/TRBV6-3|TRBJ1-1|NA|14|NA
TGTGCCAGCAGAACGGAGAAGGGGTTGGTAGAAGCTTTCTTT
CASRTEKGLVEAFF
>TRBV27|TRBJ2-3|NA|14|few
TGTGCCAGCAGTTTTGTGGAGAGCACAGATACGCAGTATTTT
CASSFVESTDTQYF
>TRBV6-2/TRBV6-3|TRBJ2-1|TRBD2|20|few
TGTGCCAGCAGTTACTATTTACTAGCGGGGGCCCAGACCCAATACAATGAGCAGTTCTTC
CASSYYLLAGAQTQYNEQFF
>TRBV6-5|TRBJ1-5|NA|15|NA
TGTGCCAGCAGTTACTCCCCATATAGCAATCAGCCCCAGCATTTT
CASSYSPYSNQPQHF
>TRBV27|TRBJ1-3|NA|14|NA
TGTGCCAGCAGTTTAGCCCCCTCTGGAAACACCATATATTTT
CASSLAPSGNTIYF
>TRBV27|TRBJ1-5|TRBD1|14|NA
TGTGCCAGCAGACCCGGGACAGAGACTGGGCCCCAGCATTTT
CASRPGTETGPQHF
>TRBV10-3|TRBJ1-4|NA|16|NA
TGTGCCATCAGTGACCCCAGGGCCCTCCCTAATGAAAAACTGTTTTTT
CAISDPRALPNEKLFF
>TRBV7-3|TRBJ2-7|NA|15|NA
TGTGCCACCCTAAAACCGCAAACTGAGTTCTACGAGCAGTACTTC
CATLKPQTEFYEQYF
>TRBV27|TRBJ2-2|NA|19|NA
TGTGCCAGCGGAACCCAGACCTTCCCGGCCCCTGCATCCACCGGGGAGCTGTTTTTT
CASGTQTFPAPASTGELFF
>TRBV6-1|TRBJ2-2|TRBD1|14|NA
TGTGCCAGCAGGGGATACAGGGGATCCGGGGAGCTGTTTTTT
CASRGYRGSGELFF
>TRBV9|TRBJ2-6|NA|19|NA
TGTGCCAGCAGCCTACCTCCTGGAAAGGGGAGCTCTGGGGCCAACGTCCTGACTTTC
CASSLPPGKGSSGANVLTF
>TRBV29-1|TRBJ2-3|NA|12|NA
TGCAGCGTTGGAAGGGAACAGGATACGCAGTATTTT
CSVGREQDTQYF
>TRBV7-6|TRBJ2-7|NA|15|few
TGTGCCAGCAGCTCTACGACCGGGACGGACTACGAGCAGTACTTC
CASSSTTGTDYEQYF
>TRBV28|TRBJ2-3|TRBD2|15|few
TGTGCCAGTATCGGGGGGGGCCATTTCACAGATACGCAGTATTTT
CASIGGGHFTDTQYF
>TRBV6-5|TRBJ1-2|NA|15|NA
TGTGCCAGCAGACACCCAACTCCCTTCGGGTGGGGCTACACCTTC
CASRHPTPFGWGYTF
>TRBV6-8|TRBJ1-6|TRBD1|15|few
TGTGCCAGCAGTTACTCGCCAGGGGGTATGTTACCCCTCCACTTT
CASSYSPGGMLPLHF
>TRBV27|TRBJ2-1|NA|15|NA
TGTGCCAGCAGTTGGGACGCCAGCTCCTACAATGAGCAGTTCTTC
CASSWDASSYNEQFF
>TRBV7-6|TRBJ1-1|NA|14|NA
TGTGCCAGCACCCCGGGGGGGGGCTCGACTGAAGCTTTCTTT
CASTPGGGSTEAFF
>TRBV5-1|TRBJ2-7|NA|16|NA
TGCGCCAGCAGCTTTTCCCCGGACTTGAGCTCCTACGAGCAGTACTTC
CASSFSPDLSSYEQYF
>TRBV19|TRBJ1-5|NA|16|few
TGTGCCAGTAGTATAGAGCAGGAGTTATGGAATCAGCCCCAGCATTTT
CASSIEQELWNQPQHF
>TRBV2|TRBJ1-2|NA|11|NA
TGTGCCAGCCCCGGGACTCAAGGCTACACCTTC
CASPGTQGYTF
>TRBV29-1|TRBJ2-1|NA|12|NA
TGCAGCGTTGATTTCGGGGGGCTTGAGCAGTTCTTC
CSVDFGGLEQFF
>TRBV7-9|TRBJ1-4|NA|18|few
TGTGCCAGCAGCACCCGGCAGGGGAGACCTCCGGGTAATGAAAAACTGTTTTTT
CASSTRQGRPPGNEKLFF
>TRBV9|TRBJ1-2|NA|14|NA
TGTGCCAGCAGCGTAGCGGGTAATAACTATGGCTACACCTTC
CASSVAGNNYGYTF
>TRBV7-9|TRBJ2-3|NA|13|NA
TGTGCCACAGACGGCCTGCCCACAGATACGCAGTATTTT
CATDGLPTDTQYF
>TRBV7-9|TRBJ1-4|TRBD1|16|many
TGTGCCAGCAGCAGTCTCGACAGGGGGCTAGGGGAAAAACTGTTTTTT
CASSSLDRGLGEKLFF